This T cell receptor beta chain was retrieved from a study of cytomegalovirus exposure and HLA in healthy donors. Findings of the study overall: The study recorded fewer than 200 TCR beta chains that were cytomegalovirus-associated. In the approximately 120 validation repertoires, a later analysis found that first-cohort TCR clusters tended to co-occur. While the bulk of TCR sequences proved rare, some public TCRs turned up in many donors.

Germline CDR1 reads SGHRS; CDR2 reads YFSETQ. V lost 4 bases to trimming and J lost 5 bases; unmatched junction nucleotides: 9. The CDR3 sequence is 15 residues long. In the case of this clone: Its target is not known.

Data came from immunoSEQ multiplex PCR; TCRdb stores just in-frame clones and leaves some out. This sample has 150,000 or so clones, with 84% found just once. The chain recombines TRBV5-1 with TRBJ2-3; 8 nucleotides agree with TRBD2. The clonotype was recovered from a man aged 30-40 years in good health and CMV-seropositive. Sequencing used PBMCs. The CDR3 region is CASSLSGSDLDTQYF. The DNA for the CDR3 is TGCGCCAGCAGCCTAAGCGGGAGCGATTTAGATACGCAGTATTTT.